Detailed here is one TCR beta chain. From germline, CDR1 is LNHDA and CDR2 SQIVND (reference sequence). The ends were cut back, 11 bases at V and 1 base at J, with 6 bases in the middle. The CDR3 has 10 residues. The sample is drawn from a study of T cells in narcolepsy. Generated by immunoSEQ multiplex PCR, the TCRdb table keeps only in-frame clones and is missing some. The table records approximately 38,000 clones, 75% to 90% of them present only once. Sequenced material: CD45RA- memory CD4+ T cells from PBMCs. The V gene is TRBV19, the J gene TRBJ2-7; no reliable D call. This sequence originates from a human donor with narcolepsy. Here the CDR3 reads CAPTSYEQYF. The CDR3 DNA reads as TGTGCCCCTACTTCCTACGAGCAGTACTTC.